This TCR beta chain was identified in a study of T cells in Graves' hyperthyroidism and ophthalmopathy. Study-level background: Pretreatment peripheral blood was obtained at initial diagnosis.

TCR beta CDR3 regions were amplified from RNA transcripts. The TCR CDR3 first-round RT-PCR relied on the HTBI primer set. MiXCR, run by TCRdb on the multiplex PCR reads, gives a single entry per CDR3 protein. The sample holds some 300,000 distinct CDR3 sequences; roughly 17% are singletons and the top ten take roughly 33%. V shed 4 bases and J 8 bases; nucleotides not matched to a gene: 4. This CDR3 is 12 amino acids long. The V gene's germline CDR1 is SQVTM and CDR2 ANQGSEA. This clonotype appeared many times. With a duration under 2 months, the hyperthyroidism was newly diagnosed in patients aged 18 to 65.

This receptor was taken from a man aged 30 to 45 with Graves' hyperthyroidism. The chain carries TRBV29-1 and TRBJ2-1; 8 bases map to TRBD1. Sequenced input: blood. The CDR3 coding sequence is TGCAGCGTTGGCCCGGACAGGGATGAGCAGTTCTTC. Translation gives CSVGPDRDEQFF.